This T cell receptor beta chain was sequenced during a study of blood T cell repertoires in COVID-19. Assay: immunoSEQ multiplex PCR; the TCRdb copy retains only in-frame clones and omits some. The table shows over 150,000 clones, with roughly 83% occurring only once. This CDR3 region has 14 residues. V dropped 0 bases and J dropped 6 bases, with 11 bases sitting between them. Germline V gives CDR1 LGHDT, CDR2 YNNKEL (reference sequence). The clonotype originates from a woman between 55 and 75 years old with acute or convalescent COVID-19. The sequenced sample was peripheral blood. The rearrangement joins TRBV3-1 (or the pseudogene TRBV3-2) to TRBJ1-2; weak D call: TRBD1 (5 bases). CDR3 in DNA: TGTGCCAGCAGCCAAGATCATTGGGGGGATGGCTACACCTTC. Translation gives CASSQDHWGDGYTF.